The rows below give T cell receptor beta chains drawn from one sample of a study of Ad26.COV2.S vaccination and SARS-CoV-2 variants. Libraries were prepared by immunoSEQ multiplex PCR; TCRdb keeps only in-frame clonotypes and omits some of them. The repertoire holds fewer than 600,000 clones, with 80% to 90% as singletons. The source material was peripheral blood, sampled in a trial of Ad26.COV2.S vaccine versus placebo. The receptor set was obtained from a person aged 18-60 years who received the Ad26.COV2.S COVID-19 vaccine or a placebo. Both conserved end residues are trimmed from each CDR3.

j_gene: TRBJ2-3
v_gene: TRBV20-1
len: 19
CDR3aa: SASIKGYEIGTGGAADTQY

j_gene: TRBJ2-3
v_gene: TRBV13
len: 16
CDR3aa: ASRPGLAGAGSTDTQY

j_gene: TRBJ1-3
v_gene: TRBV3-1/TRBV3-2
len: 13
CDR3aa: ASSRFGGRGNTIY

j_gene: TRBJ1-2
v_gene: TRBV29-1
len: 8
CDR3aa: SVVSPGYT

j_gene: TRBJ2-7
v_gene: TRBV19
len: 12
CDR3aa: ASRVTSGAYEQY

j_gene: TRBJ2-1
v_gene: TRBV30
len: 12
CDR3aa: AWMLGGQYNEQF

j_gene: TRBJ2-7
v_gene: TRBV28
len: 16
CDR3aa: ASSSRFRETSGTYEQY

j_gene: TRBJ2-3
v_gene: TRBV20-1
len: 12
CDR3aa: SASPRTGPDTQY

j_gene: TRBJ2-7
v_gene: TRBV5-1
len: 14
CDR3aa: ASSLEASGSSYEQY

j_gene: TRBJ2-7
v_gene: TRBV12-3/TRBV12-4
len: 11
CDR3aa: ASSYGPSYEQY